The present TCR beta chain was sequenced within a study of T cell responses to AZD1222 COVID-19 vaccine. Note on this clone: Its antigen is still unknown.

Overall study findings and caveats: As reported, nearly half of all spike-specific TCRs target variant regions that are unmutated. Among the donors, most were white British and more were female, and clonal diversity was possibly underestimated.

V was pared by 6 bases and J by 7 bases, with 9 bases of the junction left unmatched. The germline CDR1 and CDR2 sequences are MDHEN and SYDVKM. This CDR3 has 15 amino acids. Second doses were pooled across both intervals (about 4 or about 12 weeks). Clones were sequenced by immunoSEQ multiplex PCR, and TCRdb holds only the in-frame ones, with some missing. The data contain tens of thousands of clones, roughly 90% of them singletons. This clonotype was obtained from an adult who received the AZD1222 COVID-19 vaccine. The chain uses TRBV28 and TRBJ1-4; the match to TRBD1 covers 9 bases. The material was peripheral blood, obtained 28 days after the second AZD1222 dose. The chain's CDR3 is CASREGQGNIEKLFF. In DNA, the CDR3 is TGTGCCAGCAGGGAGGGACAGGGTAATATTGAAAAACTGTTTTTT.